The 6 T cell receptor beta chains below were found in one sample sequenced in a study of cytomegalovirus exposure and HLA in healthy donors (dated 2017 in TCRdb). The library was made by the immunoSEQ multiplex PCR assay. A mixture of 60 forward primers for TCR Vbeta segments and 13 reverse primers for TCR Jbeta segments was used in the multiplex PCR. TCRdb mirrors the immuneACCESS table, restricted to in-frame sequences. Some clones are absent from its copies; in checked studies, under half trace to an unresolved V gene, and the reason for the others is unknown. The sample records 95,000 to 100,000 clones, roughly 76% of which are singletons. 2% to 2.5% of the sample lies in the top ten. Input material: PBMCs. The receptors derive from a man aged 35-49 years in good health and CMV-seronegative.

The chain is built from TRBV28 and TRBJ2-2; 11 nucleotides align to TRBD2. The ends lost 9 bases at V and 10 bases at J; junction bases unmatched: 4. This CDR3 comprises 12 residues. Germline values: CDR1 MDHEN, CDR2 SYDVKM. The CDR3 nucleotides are TGTGCCAGTCTAGCGGGAGGTGAGGAGCTGTTTTTT. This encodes CASLAGGEELFF.

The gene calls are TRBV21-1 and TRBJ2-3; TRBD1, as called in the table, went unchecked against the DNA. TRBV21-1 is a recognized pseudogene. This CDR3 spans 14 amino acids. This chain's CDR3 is CASTAQAPLDTQYF. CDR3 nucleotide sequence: TGTGCCAGCACGGCGCAGGCCCCACTAGATACGCAGTATTTT.

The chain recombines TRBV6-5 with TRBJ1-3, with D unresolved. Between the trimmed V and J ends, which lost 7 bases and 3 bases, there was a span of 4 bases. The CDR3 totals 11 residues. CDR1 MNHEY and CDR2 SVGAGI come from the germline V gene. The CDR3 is CASTYGNTIYF. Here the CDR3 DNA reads TGTGCCAGCACCTATGGAAACACCATATATTTT.

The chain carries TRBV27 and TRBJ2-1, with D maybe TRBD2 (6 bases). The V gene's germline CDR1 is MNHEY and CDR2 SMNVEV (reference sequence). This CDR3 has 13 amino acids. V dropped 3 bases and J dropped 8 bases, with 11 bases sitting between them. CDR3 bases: TGTGCCAGCAGTTTCAGCGGGTTGGATGAGCAGTTCTTC. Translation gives CASSFSGLDEQFF.

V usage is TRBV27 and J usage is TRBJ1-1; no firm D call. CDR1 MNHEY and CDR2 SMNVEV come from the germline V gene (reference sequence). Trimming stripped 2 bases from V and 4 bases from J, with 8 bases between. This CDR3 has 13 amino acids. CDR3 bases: TGTGCCAGCAGTTTAGGTAGTCCCACTGAAGCTTTCTTT. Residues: CASSLGSPTEAFF.

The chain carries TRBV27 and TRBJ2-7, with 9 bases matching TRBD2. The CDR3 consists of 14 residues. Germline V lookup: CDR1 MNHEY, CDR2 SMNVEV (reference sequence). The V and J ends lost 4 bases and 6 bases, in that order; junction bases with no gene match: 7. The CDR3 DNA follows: TGTGCCAGCAGTTGGGTAGCGGGAGTCGGCGAGCAGTACTTC. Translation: CASSWVAGVGEQYF.